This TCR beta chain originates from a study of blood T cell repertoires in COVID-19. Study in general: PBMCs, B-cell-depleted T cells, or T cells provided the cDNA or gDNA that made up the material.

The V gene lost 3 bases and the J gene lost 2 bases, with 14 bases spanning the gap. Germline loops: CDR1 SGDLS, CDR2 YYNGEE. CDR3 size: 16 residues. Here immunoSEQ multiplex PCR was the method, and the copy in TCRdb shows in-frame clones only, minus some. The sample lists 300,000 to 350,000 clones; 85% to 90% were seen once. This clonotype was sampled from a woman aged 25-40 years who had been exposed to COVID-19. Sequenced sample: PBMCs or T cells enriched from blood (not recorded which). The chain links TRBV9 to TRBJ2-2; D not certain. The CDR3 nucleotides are TGTGCCAGCAGCGCCCGTAGGCTAGGCAACACCGGGGAGCTGTTTTTT. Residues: CASSARRLGNTGELFF.